The clone carrying this T cell receptor (beta chain) appeared a few times. Its antigen is undetermined. The sample is drawn from a study of identical twins. Study findings and constraints: Models underestimated out-of-frame TCR alpha sharing in monozygotic twins. Excess sharing between twins was weaker in beta out-of-frame sequences.

V gave up 2 bases and J gave up 4 bases, with 8 bases separating them. The CDR3 loop spans 13 amino acids. Per the germline V gene, CDR1 is MNHEY and CDR2 is SVGAGI. TCRdb processed the 5' RACE reads anew with MiXCR; each CDR3 protein has one entry. The data contain some 440,000 distinct CDR3 sequences, 20% to 25% of them seen just once; the ten biggest clones take up around 3%. This sample was shared with a second study, whose subject was T cells expressing NK-cell markers. That report notes: Obtained from sorted CD3+CD56+NKG2C+, CD3+CD56+NKG2C- and CD3+CD56-NKG2C+ T cells were the TCR beta repertoires.

Sequences were obtained from CD4+ T cells sorted from blood. The clonotype was recovered from a woman younger than 30 in good health. This rearrangement joins TRBV6-5 to TRBJ1-2; the D gene is possibly TRBD1 (5 bases). The CDR3 reads CASSYRDGYGYTF. DNA for the CDR3: TGTGCCAGCAGTTACAGGGACGGCTATGGCTACACCTTC.